This T cell receptor beta chain is from a study of early T cells in non-severe SARS-CoV-2 infection (dated by TCRdb to about 2021). Background on the whole study: Because TCR sequencing was done on bulk RNA from unsorted whole blood, the alpha and beta chains could not be paired. Study-wide findings and limitations: Matching against VDJdb was skewed toward anti-spike CD8 responses, likely underestimated virus-specific expansions, and missed private and CD4 specificities.

This was a case-control study nested in a cohort of healthcare workers in London, UK, who had nasopharyngeal swab PCR tests and blood samples taken every week. Between 23 and 31 March 2020, the week of the UK lockdown, healthcare workers were enrolled and then followed up weekly for as long as 16 weeks. This clonotype was found many times. The clone's antigen remains unknown. No much larger clonotype is one base removed from it; base qualities were not supplied. Trimming removed 3 bases from V and 0 bases from J, leaving 9 bases between the germline ends. Sequences DFQATT (CDR1) and SNEGSKA (CDR2) are obtained from the germline V gene (reference sequence). Counted from cysteine to phenylalanine, this CDR3 has 13 amino acids. The CDR3 DNA has 39 bases and is translated from base 1. The receptor library was made with 5' RACE. Sequenced using a NextSeq 500. Unique molecular identifiers were attached to individual cDNA molecules in the TCR library protocol so that sequencing error and PCR bias could be corrected. Sequencing covered both TCR alpha and beta chains, and within each sample the abundances of alpha and beta sequences were tightly co-correlated. Per the original workflow: Decombinator V4 was used to annotate TCR sequences for V gene, J gene and CDR3. Expanded TCRs were defined as changing significantly between any two time points under a Poisson model with p below 0.0001. TCR abundances were normalised to the total number of TCRs sequenced in each sample and reported as counts per million. TRAV1-2 paired with TRAJ12, TRAJ20 or TRAJ33 defined MAIT TCRs, while TRAV10 paired with TRAJ18 defined iNKT TCRs. VDJdb, accessed 1 November 2021, was searched for CMV, EBV and SARS-CoV-2 annotated TCRs, with TCRs annotated for multiple antigens excluded. The public reads were reprocessed in TCRdb via fastp at Q25 and MiXCR, keeping in-frame beta chains. CDR3 protein duplicates are merged, each entry listing the most common genes and DNA. It is TCRdb's table, rather than the study itself, that gives the V and J calls and clone size. This sample gives 40,000 to 60,000 distinct CDR3 sequences in total; approximately 8.1% of them show up just once. Of the sample, roughly 5.9% is held by the ten largest clones.

The rearrangement combines TRBV20-1 with TRBJ2-7; the D gene is possibly TRBD2, with 6 bases matching. The TCR comes from an adult who was a healthcare worker with PCR-confirmed SARS-CoV-2 infection or an uninfected control (not recorded which). Sequenced: whole blood. The nucleotide sequence reads as follows: TGCAGTGCTAGGGGGAGGACCTCCTACGAGCAGTACTTC. Its protein is CSARGRTSYEQYF.